The clone carrying this T cell receptor (beta chain) was detected only once. Its antigen is unknown. The data stem from a study of shared clonotypes between healthy human individuals. About the study: CD4 naive and memory got three plates each, CD8 naive two, CD8 memory one.

It was CD45RO-negative cells, positively selected for CCR7, that made up naive CD8 cells, with terminally differentiated effector memory CD45RA+ cells excluded. Study-wide findings and caveats: The naive CD4 repertoires of a handful of donors were compared, and approximately 5% of clonotypes were shared.

The ends lost 5 bases at V and 3 bases at J; junction bases unmatched: 8. CDR3 length: 16 amino acids. The germline CDR1 and CDR2 sequences are SGHVS and FQNEAQ. Assay execution proceeded at the deep level. Some clones are missing from TCRdb's copy, which holds only in-frame ones; the method was immunoSEQ multiplex PCR. The sample contains approximately 590,000 clones, about 95% of which appear only once. This sequence joins TRBV7-8 and TRBJ2-3; 10 bases are a match to TRBD2. The receptor comes from a woman aged 25 to 39 in good health. Specimen: naive CD8+ T cells sorted from blood. The CDR3 loop reads CASSPGLAGVTDTQYF. The CDR3 DNA reads as TGTGCCAGCAGCCCCGGGCTAGCGGGAGTTACAGATACGCAGTATTTT.